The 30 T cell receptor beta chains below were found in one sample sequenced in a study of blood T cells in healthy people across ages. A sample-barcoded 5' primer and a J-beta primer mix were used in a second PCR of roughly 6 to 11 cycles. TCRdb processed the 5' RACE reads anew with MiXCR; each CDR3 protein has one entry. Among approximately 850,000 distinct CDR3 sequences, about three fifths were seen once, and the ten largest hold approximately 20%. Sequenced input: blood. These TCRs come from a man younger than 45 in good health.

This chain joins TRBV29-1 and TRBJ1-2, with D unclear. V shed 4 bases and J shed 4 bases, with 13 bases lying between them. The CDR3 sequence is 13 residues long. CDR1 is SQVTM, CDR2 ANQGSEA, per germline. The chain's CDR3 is CSVVSEEFYGYTF. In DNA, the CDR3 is TGCAGCGTTGTATCGGAGGAATTCTATGGCTACACCTTC.

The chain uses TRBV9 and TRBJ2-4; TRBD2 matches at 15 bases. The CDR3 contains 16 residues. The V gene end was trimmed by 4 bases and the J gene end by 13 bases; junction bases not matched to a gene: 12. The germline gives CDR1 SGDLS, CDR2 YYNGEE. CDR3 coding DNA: TGTGCCAGCAGCCTAGGACTAGCGGGAGGGCCGGGGGAGCAGTACTTC. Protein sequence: CASSLGLAGGPGEQYF.

The CDR3 bases are TGTGCCAGCAGCCCTGAAGCCCCGAGGGGTGAGCAGTTCTTC. This sequence encodes CASSPEAPRGEQFF. The chain links TRBV6-2 or TRBV6-3 to TRBJ2-1; either TRBD1 or TRBD2 may fit D (5 bases each). V lost 6 bases, J lost 9 bases, and 18 bases lay in between. The CDR3 contains 14 residues. CDR1 MNHEY and CDR2 SVGEGT come from the germline V gene.

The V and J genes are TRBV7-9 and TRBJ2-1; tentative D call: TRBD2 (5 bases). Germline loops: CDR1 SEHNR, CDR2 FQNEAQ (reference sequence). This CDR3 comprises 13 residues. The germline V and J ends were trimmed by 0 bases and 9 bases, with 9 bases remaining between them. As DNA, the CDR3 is TGTGCCAGCAGCTTAGCAATCCGGGGTGAGCAGTTCTTC. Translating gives CASSLAIRGEQFF.

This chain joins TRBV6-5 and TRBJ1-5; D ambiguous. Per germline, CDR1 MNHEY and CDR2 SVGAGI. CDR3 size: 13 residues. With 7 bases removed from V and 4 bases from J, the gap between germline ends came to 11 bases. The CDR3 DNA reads TGTGCCAGCACAGAGAGTAGGAATCAGCCCCAGCATTTT. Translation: CASTESRNQPQHF.

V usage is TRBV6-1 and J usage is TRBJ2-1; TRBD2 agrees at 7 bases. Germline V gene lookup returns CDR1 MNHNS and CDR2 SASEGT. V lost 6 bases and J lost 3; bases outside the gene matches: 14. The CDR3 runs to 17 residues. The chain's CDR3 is CASSISLGGTSYNEQFF. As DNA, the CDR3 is TGTGCCAGCAGCATCAGCCTCGGGGGGACGAGCTACAATGAGCAGTTCTTC.

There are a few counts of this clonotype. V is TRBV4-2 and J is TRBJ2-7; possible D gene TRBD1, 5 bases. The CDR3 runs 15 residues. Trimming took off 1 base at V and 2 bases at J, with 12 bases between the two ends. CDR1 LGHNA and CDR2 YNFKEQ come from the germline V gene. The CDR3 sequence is CASSQGAGLTYEQYF. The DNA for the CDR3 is TGTGCCAGCAGCCAAGGGGCAGGGTTGACCTACGAGCAGTACTTC.

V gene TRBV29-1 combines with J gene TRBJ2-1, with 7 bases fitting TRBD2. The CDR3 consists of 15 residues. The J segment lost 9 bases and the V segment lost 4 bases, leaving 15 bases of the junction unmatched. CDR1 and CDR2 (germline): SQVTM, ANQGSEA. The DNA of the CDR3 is TGCAGCGTTGGAGGAGGGCGAGGACTAGTAAGTGAGCAGTTCTTC. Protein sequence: CSVGGGRGLVSEQFF.

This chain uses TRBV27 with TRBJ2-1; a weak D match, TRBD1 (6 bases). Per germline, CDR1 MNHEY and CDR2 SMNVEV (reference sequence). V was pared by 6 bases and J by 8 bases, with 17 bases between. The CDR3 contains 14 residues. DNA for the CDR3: TGTGCCAGCAGATCGTGGGCAGGGGACCATGAGCAGTTCTTC. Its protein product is CASRSWAGDHEQFF.

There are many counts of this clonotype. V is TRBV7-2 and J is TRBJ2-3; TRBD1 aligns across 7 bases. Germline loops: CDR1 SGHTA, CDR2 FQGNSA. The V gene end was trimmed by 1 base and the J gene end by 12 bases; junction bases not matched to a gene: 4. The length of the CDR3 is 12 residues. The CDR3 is CASSLVGGPQYF. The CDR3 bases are TGTGCCAGCAGCTTAGTAGGGGGCCCACAGTATTTT.

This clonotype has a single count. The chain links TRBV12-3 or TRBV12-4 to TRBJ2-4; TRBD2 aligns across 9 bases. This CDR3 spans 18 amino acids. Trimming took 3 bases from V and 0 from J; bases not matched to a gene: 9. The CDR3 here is CASSFLAGVGVAKNIQYF. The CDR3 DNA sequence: TGTGCCAGCAGTTTTTTAGCGGGGGTAGGAGTAGCCAAAAACATTCAGTACTTC.

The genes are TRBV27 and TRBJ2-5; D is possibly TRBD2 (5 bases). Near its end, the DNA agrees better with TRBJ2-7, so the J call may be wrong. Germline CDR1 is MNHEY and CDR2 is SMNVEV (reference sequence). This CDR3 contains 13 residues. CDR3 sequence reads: CASSIAGDHEQYF. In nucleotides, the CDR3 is TGTGCCAGCAGTATCGCGGGCGACCACGAGCAGTACTTC.

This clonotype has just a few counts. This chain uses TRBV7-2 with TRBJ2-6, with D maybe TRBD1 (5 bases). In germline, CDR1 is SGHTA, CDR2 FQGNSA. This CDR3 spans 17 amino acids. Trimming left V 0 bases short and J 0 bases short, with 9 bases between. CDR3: CASSLAVGRSGANVLTF. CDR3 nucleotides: TGTGCCAGCAGCTTAGCGGTGGGGCGCTCTGGGGCCAACGTCCTGACTTTC.

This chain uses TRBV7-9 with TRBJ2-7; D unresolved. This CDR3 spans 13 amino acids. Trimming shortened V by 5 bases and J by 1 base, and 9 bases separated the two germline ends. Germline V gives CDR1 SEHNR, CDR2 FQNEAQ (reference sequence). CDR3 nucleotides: TGTGCCAGCAGCGGTAGGGTTTCCTACGAGCAGTACTTC. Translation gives CASSGRVSYEQYF.

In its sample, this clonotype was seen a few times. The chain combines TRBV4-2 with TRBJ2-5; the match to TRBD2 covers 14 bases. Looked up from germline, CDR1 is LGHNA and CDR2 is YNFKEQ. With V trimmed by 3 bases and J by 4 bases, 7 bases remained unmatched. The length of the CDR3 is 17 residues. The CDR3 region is CASSQGDGTSGRETQYF. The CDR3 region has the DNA TGTGCCAGCAGCCAGGGAGACGGGACTAGCGGGAGAGAGACCCAGTACTTC.

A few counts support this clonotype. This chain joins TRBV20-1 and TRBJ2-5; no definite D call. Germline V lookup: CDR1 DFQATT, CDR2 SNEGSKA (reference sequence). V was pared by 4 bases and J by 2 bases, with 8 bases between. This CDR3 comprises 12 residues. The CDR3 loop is CSATGRQETQYF. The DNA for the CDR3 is TGCAGTGCTACCGGGCGGCAAGAGACCCAGTACTTC.

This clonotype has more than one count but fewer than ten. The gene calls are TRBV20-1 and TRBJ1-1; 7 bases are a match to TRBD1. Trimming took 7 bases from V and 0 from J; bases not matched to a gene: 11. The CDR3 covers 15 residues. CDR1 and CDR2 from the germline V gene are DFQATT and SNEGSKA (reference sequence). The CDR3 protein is CSVPLWRGLNTEAFF. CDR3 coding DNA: TGCAGTGTTCCTCTCTGGAGGGGGCTGAACACTGAAGCTTTCTTT.

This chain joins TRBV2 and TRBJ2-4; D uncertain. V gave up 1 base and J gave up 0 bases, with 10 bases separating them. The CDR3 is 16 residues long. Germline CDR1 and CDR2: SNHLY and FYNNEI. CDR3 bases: TGTGCCAGCAGTGAAGGCCCGGGTCTAGCCAAAAACATTCAGTACTTC. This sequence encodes CASSEGPGLAKNIQYF.

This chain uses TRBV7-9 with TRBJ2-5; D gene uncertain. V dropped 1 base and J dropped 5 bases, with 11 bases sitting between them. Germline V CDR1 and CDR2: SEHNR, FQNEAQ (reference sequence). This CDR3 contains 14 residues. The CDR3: CASSLVEVWETQYF. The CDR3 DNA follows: TGTGCCAGCAGCTTAGTCGAGGTGTGGGAGACCCAGTACTTC.

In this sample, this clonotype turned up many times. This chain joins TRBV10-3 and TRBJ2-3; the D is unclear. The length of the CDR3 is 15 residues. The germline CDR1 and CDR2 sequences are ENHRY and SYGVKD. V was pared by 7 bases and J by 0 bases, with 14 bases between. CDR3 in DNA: TGTGCCATCAATAATAGAGACGCTAGCACAGATACGCAGTATTTT. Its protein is CAINNRDASTDTQYF.

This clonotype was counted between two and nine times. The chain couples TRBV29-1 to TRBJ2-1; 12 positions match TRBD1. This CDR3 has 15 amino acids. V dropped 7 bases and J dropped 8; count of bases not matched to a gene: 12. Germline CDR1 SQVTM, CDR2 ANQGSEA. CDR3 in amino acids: CSGWISGQGADEQFF. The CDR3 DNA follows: TGCAGCGGATGGATTTCGGGACAGGGGGCGGATGAGCAGTTCTTC.

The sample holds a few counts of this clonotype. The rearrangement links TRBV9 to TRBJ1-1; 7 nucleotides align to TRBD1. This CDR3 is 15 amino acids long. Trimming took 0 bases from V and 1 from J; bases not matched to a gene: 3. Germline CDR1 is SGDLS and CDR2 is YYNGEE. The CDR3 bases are TGTGCCAGCAGCGTAGGACAGGGCGGGAACACTGAAGCTTTCTTT. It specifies CASSVGQGGNTEAFF.

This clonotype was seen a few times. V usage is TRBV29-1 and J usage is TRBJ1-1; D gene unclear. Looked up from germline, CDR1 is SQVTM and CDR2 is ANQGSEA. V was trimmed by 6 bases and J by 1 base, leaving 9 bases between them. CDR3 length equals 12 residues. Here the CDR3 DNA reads TGCAGCGTCTCCCTCGGGAACACTGAAGCTTTCTTT. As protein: CSVSLGNTEAFF.

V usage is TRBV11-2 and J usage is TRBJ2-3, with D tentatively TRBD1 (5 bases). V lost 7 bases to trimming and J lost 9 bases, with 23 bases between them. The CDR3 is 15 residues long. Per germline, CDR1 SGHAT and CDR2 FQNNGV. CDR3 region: CASISNRLGFETQYF. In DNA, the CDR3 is TGTGCCAGCATCTCAAACAGGTTGGGGTTTGAAACGCAGTATTTT.

The CDR3 sequence: CASSQVTVSYEQYF. The CDR3 DNA follows: TGTGCCAGCAGCCAAGTGACGGTGTCCTACGAGCAGTACTTC. The chain recombines TRBV14 with TRBJ2-7; no clear D. V shed 1 base and J shed 1 base, with 8 bases lying between them. Germline values: CDR1 SGHDN, CDR2 FVKESK. This CDR3 comprises 14 residues.

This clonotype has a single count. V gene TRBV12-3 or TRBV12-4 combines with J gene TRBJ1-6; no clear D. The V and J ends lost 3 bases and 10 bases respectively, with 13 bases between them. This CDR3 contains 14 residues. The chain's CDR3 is CASSLSEGGSPLHF. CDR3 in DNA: TGTGCCAGCAGTTTGTCCGAGGGAGGATCACCCCTCCACTTT.

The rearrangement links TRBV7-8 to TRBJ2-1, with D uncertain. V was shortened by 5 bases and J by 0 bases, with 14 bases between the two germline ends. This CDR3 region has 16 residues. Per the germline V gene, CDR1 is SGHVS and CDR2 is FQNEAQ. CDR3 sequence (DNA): TGTGCCAGCAGCCCCCCCCCACGGAGCTCCTACAATGAGCAGTTCTTC. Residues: CASSPPPRSSYNEQFF.

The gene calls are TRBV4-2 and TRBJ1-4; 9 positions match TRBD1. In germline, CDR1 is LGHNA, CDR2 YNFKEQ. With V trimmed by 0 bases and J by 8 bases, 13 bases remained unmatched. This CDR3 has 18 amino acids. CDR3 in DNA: TGTGCCAGCAGCCAAGAAGACCACCGACAGGGGGTGGGAGAAAAACTGTTTTTT. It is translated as CASSQEDHRQGVGEKLFF.

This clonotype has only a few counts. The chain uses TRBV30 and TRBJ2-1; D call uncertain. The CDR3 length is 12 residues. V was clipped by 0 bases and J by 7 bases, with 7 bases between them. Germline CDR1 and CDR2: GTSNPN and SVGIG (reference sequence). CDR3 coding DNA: TGTGCCTGGAGTGTAGCCGTGAATGAGCAGTTCTTC. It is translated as CAWSVAVNEQFF. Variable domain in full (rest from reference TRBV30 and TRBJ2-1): SQTIHQWPATLVQPVGSPLSLECTVEGTSNPNLYWYRQAAGRGLQLLFYSVGIGQISSEVPQNLSASRPQDRQFILSSKKLLLSDSGFYLCAWSVAVNEQFFGPGTRLTVL.

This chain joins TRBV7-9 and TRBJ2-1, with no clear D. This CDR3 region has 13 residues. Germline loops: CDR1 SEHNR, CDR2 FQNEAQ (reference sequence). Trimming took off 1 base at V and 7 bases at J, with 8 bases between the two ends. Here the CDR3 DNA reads TGTGCCAGCAGCTTAGACGCCCAGAATGAGCAGTTCTTC. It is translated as CASSLDAQNEQFF.